The clone carrying this T cell receptor (beta chain) has a count of ten or more. This sample is drawn from a study of regulatory T cells in long-lasting Graves disease. The CDR3 is made up of 14 amino acids. Germline V gene data show CDR1 as MDHEN and CDR2 as SYDVKM. Trimming removed 6 bases at V and 8 bases at J, with 17 bases between. The time point was: newly diagnosed GD, antithyroid drugs for less than 3 months. RNA isolated from PBMCs was used to make the TCR library. CDR3-region Arm-PCR and iRepertoire HTBI primers produced the TCR beta libraries. One entry per CDR3 protein, called by TCRdb with MiXCR from the multiplex PCR reads. The table includes 400,000 to 500,000 distinct CDR3 sequences, approximately 16% detected once. These data also formed part of another study, on T cells in Graves' hyperthyroidism and ophthalmopathy. This second study says: The study defined stable Graves' hyperthyroidism as no ophthalmopathy progression within 18 months. A model of 13 V-J features distinguished ophthalmopathy from stable hyperthyroidism.

The receptor's source is a middle-aged woman with Graves disease. The sample was peripheral blood mononuclear cells (PBMCs), taken at new diagnosis, from a patient treated with antithyroid drugs. The V and J genes are TRBV28 and TRBJ2-1; D ambiguous. CDR3 in DNA: TGTGCCAGCAGAGGGCGACGGCTTTTCGATGAGCAGTTCTTC. Amino acids: CASRGRRLFDEQFF.